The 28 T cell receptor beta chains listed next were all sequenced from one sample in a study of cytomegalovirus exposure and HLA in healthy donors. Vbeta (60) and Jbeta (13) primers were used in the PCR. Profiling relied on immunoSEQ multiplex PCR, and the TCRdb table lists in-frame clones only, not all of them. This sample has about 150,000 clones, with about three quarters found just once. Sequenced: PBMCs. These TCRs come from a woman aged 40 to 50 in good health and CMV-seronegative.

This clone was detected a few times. This CDR3 reads CASSEVAGLDEKLFF. The DNA for the CDR3 is TGTGCCAGCAGTGAAGTTGCGGGGTTGGATGAAAAACTGTTTTTT. The chain recombines TRBV6-1 with TRBJ1-4; no firm D call. CDR1 is MNHNS and CDR2 is SASEGT in the germline V gene. The CDR3 has 15 residues. V lost 1 base and J 6 bases, leaving 12 bases between the germline ends.

CDR3 sequence (DNA): TGTGCCAGCAGTTACGATTTCGGGATAAATACGCAGTATTTT. Encoded protein: CASSYDFGINTQYF. The rearrangement joins TRBV6-5 to TRBJ2-3; D is possibly TRBD2 (5 bases). V lost 2 bases, J lost 7 bases, and 13 bases lay in between. This CDR3 has 14 residues. CDR1 is MNHEY and CDR2 is SVGAGI in the germline V gene.

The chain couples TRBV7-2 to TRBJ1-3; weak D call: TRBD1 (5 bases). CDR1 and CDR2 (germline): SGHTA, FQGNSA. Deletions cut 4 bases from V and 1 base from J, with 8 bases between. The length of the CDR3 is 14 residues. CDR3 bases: TGTGCCAGCAGCTCCCAGGGTTCTGGAAACACCATATATTTT. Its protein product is CASSSQGSGNTIYF.

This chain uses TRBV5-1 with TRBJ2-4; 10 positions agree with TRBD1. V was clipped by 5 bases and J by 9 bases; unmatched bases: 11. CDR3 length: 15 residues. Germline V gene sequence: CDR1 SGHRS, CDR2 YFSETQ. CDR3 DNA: TGCGCCAGCAGGCCCCCCGGGACAGGGGATGGCATTCAGTACTTC. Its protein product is CASRPPGTGDGIQYF. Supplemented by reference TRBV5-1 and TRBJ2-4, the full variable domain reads KAGVTQTPRYLIKTRGQQVTLSCSPISGHRSVSWYQQTPGQGLQFLFEYFSETQRNKGNFPGRFSGRQFSNSRSEMNVSTLELGDSALYLCASRPPGTGDGIQYFGAGTRLSVL.

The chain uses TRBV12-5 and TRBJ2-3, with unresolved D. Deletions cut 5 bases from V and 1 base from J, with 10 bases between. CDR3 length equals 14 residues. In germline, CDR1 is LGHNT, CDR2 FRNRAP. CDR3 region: CASGTYGGTDTQYF. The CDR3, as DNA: TGTGCTAGTGGTACATATGGTGGCACAGATACGCAGTATTTT.

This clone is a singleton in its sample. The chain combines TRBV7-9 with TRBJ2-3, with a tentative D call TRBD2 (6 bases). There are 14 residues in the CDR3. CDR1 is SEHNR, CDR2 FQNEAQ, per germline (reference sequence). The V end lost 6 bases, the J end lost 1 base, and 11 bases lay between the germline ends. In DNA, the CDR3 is TGTGCCAGCAGTTCGGGACTGGGCACAGATACGCAGTATTTT. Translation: CASSSGLGTDTQYF.

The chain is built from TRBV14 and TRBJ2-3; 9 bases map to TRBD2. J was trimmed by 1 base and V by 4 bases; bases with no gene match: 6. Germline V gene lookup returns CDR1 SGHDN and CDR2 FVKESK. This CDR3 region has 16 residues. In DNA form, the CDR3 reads TGTGCCAGCAGCCCGATCAGACTAGCGGGCACAGATACGCAGTATTTT. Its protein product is CASSPIRLAGTDTQYF.

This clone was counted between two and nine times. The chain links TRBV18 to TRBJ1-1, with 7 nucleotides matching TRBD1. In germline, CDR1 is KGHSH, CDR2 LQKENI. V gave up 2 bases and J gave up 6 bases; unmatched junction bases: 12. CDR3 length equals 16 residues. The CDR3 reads CASSPSALQGYSEAFF. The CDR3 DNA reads TGTGCCAGCTCACCATCAGCCCTACAGGGGTATTCTGAAGCTTTCTTT.

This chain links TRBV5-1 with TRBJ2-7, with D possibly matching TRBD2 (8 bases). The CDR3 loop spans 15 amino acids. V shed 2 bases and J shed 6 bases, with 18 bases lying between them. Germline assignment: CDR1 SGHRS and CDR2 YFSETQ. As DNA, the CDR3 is TGCGCCAGCAGCTTTCCCACGGGAGGGGGCTTCGAGCAGTACTTC. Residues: CASSFPTGGGFEQYF.

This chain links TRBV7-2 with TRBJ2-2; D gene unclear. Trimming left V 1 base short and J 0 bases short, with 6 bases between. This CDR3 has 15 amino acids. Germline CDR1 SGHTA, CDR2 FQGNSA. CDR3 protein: CASSLVATNTGELFF. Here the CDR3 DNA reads TGTGCCAGCAGCTTAGTAGCAACGAACACCGGGGAGCTGTTTTTT.

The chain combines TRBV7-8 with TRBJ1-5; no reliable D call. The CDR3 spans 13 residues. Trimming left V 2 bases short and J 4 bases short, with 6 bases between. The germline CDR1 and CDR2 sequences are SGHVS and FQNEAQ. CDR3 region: CASSLLVNQPQHF. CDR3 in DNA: TGTGCCAGCAGCTTACTTGTGAATCAGCCCCAGCATTTT.

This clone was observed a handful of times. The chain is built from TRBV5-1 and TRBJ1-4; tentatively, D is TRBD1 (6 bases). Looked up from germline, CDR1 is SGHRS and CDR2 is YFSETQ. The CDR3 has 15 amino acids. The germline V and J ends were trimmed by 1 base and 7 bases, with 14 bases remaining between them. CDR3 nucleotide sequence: TGCGCCAGCAGCTTGCATGCGGGGGGCGGTGAAAAACTGTTTTTT. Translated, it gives CASSLHAGGGEKLFF.

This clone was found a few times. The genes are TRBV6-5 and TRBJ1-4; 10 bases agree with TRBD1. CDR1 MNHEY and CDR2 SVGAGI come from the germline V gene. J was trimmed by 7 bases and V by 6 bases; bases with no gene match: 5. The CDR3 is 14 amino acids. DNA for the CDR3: TGTGCCAGCAGCCCCGGGACAGGGGCTGAAAAACTGTTTTTT. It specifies CASSPGTGAEKLFF.

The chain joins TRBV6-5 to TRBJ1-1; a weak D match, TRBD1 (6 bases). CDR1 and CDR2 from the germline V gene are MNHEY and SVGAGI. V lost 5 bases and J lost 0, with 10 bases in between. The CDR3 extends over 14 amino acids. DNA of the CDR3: TGTGCCAGCAGTGATTACAGGGTGAACACTGAAGCTTTCTTT. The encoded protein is CASSDYRVNTEAFF.

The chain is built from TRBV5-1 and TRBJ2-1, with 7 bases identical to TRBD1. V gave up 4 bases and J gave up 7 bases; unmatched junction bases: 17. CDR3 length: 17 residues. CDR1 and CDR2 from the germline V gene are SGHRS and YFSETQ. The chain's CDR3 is CASSRPGTAFGGNEQFF. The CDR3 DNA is TGCGCCAGCAGCCGTCCCGGGACAGCATTTGGCGGGAATGAGCAGTTCTTC.

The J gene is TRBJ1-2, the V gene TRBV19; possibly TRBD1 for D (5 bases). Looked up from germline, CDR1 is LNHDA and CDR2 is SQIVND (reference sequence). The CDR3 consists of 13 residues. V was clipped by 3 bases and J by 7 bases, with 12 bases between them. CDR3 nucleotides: TGTGCCAGTAGTATTTCGGGGGTCGGTGGCTACACCTTC. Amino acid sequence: CASSISGVGGYTF. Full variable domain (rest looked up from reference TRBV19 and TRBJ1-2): DGGITQSPKYLFRKEGQNVTLSCEQNLNHDAMYWYRQDPGQGLRLIYYSQIVNDFQKGDIAEGYSVSREKKESFPLTVTSAQKNPTAFYLCASSISGVGGYTFGSGTRLTVV.

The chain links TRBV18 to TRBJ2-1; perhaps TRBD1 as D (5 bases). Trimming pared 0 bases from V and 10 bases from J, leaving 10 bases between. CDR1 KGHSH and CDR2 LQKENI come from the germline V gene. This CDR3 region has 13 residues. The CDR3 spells CASSPPAGREQFF. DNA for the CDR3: TGTGCCAGCTCACCACCGGCAGGGCGGGAGCAGTTCTTC.

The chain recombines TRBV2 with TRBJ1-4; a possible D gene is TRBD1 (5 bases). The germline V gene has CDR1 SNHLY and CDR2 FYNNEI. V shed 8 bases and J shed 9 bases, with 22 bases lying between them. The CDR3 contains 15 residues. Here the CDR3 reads CASLPILGGTKKLFF. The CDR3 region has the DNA TGTGCCAGCCTACCGATCCTGGGGGGAACCAAAAAACTGTTTTTT.

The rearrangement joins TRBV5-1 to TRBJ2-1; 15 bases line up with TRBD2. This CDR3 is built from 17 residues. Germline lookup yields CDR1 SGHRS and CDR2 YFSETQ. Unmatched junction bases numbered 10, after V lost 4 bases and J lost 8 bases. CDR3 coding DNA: TGCGCCAGCAGCCCCACCGGGACTAGCGGGGGGCAGCATGAGCAGTTCTTC. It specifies CASSPTGTSGGQHEQFF.

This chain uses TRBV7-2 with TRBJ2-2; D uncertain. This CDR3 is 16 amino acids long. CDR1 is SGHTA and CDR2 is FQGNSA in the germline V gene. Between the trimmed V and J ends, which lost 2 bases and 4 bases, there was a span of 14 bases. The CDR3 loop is CASSLITTVATGELFF. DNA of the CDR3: TGTGCCAGCAGCTTAATTACTACTGTCGCCACCGGGGAGCTGTTTTTT.

The CDR3 nucleotides read TGTGCCAGCAGCCCAAGTTGGGGGGTATACAATGAGCAGTTCTTC. It specifies CASSPSWGVYNEQFF. The genes are TRBV7-9 and TRBJ2-1, with TRBD2 as a possible D gene (6 bases). The germline V and J ends were trimmed by 5 bases and 4 bases, with 15 bases remaining between them. The CDR3 covers 15 residues. Germline CDR1 is SEHNR and CDR2 is FQNEAQ (reference sequence).

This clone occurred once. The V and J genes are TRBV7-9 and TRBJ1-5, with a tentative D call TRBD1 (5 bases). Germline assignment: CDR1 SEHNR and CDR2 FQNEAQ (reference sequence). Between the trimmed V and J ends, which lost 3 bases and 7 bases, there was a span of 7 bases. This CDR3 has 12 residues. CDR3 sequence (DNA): TGTGCCAGCAGCTTGGAGGGGCAGCCCCAGCATTTT. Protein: CASSLEGQPQHF.

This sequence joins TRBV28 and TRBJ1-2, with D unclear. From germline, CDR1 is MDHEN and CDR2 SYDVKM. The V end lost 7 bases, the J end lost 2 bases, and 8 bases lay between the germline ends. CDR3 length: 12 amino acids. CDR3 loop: CASTYLNYGYTF. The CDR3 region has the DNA TGTGCCAGCACCTACTTAAACTATGGCTACACCTTC.

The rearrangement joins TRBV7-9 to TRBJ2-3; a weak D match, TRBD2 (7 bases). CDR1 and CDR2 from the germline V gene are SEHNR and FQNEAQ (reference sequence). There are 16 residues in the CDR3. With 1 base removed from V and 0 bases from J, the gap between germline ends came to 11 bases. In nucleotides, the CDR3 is TGTGCCAGCAGCTTAGTGGGGGGGCTTAGCACAGATACGCAGTATTTT. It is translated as CASSLVGGLSTDTQYF. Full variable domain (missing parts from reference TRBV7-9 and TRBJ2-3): DTGVSQNPRHKITKRGQNVTFRCDPISEHNRLYWYRQTLGQGPEFLTYFQNEAQLEKSRLLSDRFSAERPKGSFSTLEIQRTEQGDSAMYLCASSLVGGLSTDTQYFGPGTRLTVL.

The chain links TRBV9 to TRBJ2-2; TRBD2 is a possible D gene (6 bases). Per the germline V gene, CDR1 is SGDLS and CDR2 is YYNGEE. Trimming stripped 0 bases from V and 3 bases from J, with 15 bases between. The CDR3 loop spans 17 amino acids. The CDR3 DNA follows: TGTGCCAGCAGCGTAGAGTCTAGATGGGGGGACACCGGGGAGCTGTTTTTT. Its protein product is CASSVESRWGDTGELFF.

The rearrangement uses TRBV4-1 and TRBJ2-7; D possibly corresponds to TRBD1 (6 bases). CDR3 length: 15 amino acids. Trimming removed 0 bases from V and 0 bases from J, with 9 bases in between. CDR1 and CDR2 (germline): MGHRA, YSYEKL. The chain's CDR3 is CASSQEDRLSYEQYF. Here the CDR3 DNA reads TGCGCCAGCAGCCAAGAGGACAGACTCTCCTACGAGCAGTACTTC.

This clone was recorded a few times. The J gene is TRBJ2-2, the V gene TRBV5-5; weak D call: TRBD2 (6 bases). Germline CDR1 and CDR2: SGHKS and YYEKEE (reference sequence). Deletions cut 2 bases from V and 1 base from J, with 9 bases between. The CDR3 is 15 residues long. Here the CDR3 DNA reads TGTGCCAGCAGCTTAGGAGGGAAGAACACCGGGGAGCTGTTTTTT. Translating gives CASSLGGKNTGELFF.

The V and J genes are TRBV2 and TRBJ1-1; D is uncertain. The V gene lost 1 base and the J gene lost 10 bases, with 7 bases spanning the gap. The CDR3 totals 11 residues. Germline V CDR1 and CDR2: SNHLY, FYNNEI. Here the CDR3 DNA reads TGTGCCAGCAGTGAAGTTGCGGGAGCTTTCTTT. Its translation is CASSEVAGAFF.